A selection of T cell receptor beta chains follows, all from one sample in a study of OX40 agonist ivuxolimab in advanced cancers. Clones were sequenced by immunoSEQ multiplex PCR, and TCRdb holds only the in-frame ones, with some missing. The sample lists some 70,000 clones, around nine tenths occurring once. The sample in question was CD4+ or CD8+ T cells sorted from blood, obtained in a trial of the OX40 agonist ivuxolimab. These receptors all come from an adult with an advanced solid tumor such as melanoma, head and neck, liver or kidney cancer. CDR3s include the opening cysteine and the closing phenylalanine or tryptophan. The D gene is left open where the match is weak. Clone size is shown for a subset of rows, as once, few, many or a class of expanded clone.

clone_size	cdr3_length	d_call	v_call	j_call	cdr3_aa	cdr3_nt
NA	11	NA	TRBV20-1	TRBJ2-7	CSARHRDEQYF	TGCAGTGCTAGGCACAGGGACGAGCAGTACTTC
NA	15	NA	TRBV7-3	TRBJ1-6	CASSPRAGRDSPLHF	TGTGCCAGCAGCCCTCGGGCAGGGAGGGATTCACCCCTCCACTTT
once	11	NA	TRBV20-1	TRBJ2-1	CSARPHNEQFF	TGCAGTGCAAGACCCCACAATGAGCAGTTCTTC
NA	14	NA	TRBV7-2	TRBJ2-7	CASSSLLSSYEQYF	TGTGCCAGCAGCTCCCTCCTTAGCTCCTACGAGCAGTACTTC
NA	13	TRBD1	TRBV27	TRBJ2-3	CASGTGGLDTQYF	TGTGCCAGCGGGACAGGGGGCTTGGATACGCAGTATTTT
NA	19	TRBD2	TRBV7-2	TRBJ2-3	CASSLEGLAGGPSTDTQYF	TGTGCCAGCAGCTTAGAGGGACTAGCGGGAGGGCCTAGCACAGATACGCAGTATTTT
NA	13	NA	TRBV7-2	TRBJ2-1	CASSSDLHNEQFF	TGTGCCAGCAGCTCGGACCTGCACAATGAGCAGTTCTTC
NA	14	NA	TRBV14	TRBJ1-1	CASNPQGPSFEAFF	TGTGCCAGCAATCCCCAAGGTCCGTCATTTGAAGCTTTCTTT
few	16	NA	TRBV11-3	TRBJ2-7	CASSLDEDSGPYEQYF	TGTGCCAGCAGCTTAGATGAGGACAGCGGACCCTACGAGCAGTACTTC
NA	14	NA	TRBV2	TRBJ1-4	CASSIKSGDIRLFF	TGTGCCAGCAGTATTAAATCCGGTGACATTCGACTGTTTTTT
NA	14	NA	TRBV7-2	TRBJ2-3	CASSLITGTDTQYF	TGTGCCAGCAGCTTAATAACTGGCACAGATACGCAGTATTTT
NA	15	TRBD1	TRBV6-5	TRBJ1-4	CASSSNRGPNEKLFF	TGTGCCAGCAGTTCCAACAGGGGGCCTAATGAAAAACTGTTTTTT
NA	15	NA	TRBV5-4	TRBJ2-3	CASSLRPGYTDTQYF	TGTGCCAGCAGCTTGAGGCCAGGGTACACAGATACGCAGTATTTT
NA	14	TRBD1	TRBV6-6	TRBJ1-5	CASSPGQGNQPQHF	TGTGCCAGCAGTCCCGGACAGGGGAATCAGCCCCAGCATTTT
NA	14	TRBD2	TRBV5-1	TRBJ2-7	CASSTGTSGYEQYF	TGCGCCAGCAGCACGGGGACTAGCGGTTACGAGCAGTACTTC